The rows below give T cell receptor beta chains drawn from one sample of a study of T cells in Graves' hyperthyroidism and ophthalmopathy. TCRdb reanalysed the multiplex PCR reads using MiXCR and keeps one entry per CDR3 protein. In the table there are over 250,000 distinct CDR3 sequences, approximately 26% of which are singletons. Source material: blood. The receptors were gathered from a man in his forties with Graves' hyperthyroidism that later progressed to Graves' ophthalmopathy. The CDR3 runs from the conserved cysteine through the conserved F or W. A D gene is named only where the DNA matches it firmly. Some rows have no size entry. The others give once, few or many, or a class for an expanded clone.

V,J,size,D,CDR3,DNA
TRBV29-1,TRBJ2-7,-,TRBD2,CSVEPIAGGYEQYF,TGCAGCGTCGAACCGATAGCGGGAGGTTACGAGCAGTACTTC
TRBV10-3,TRBJ2-5,many,TRBD2,CAISETSGGNQETQYF,TGTGCCATCAGCGAAACTAGCGGGGGAAACCAAGAGACCCAGTACTTC
TRBV10-3,TRBJ2-2,many,-,CAISPDRANTGELFF,TGTGCCATTTCCCCCGACCGGGCGAACACCGGGGAGCTGTTTTTT
TRBV6-5,TRBJ1-1,many,-,CASSPRSRTGTEAFF,TGTGCCAGCAGCCCCCGGTCCCGCACGGGTACTGAAGCTTTCTTT
TRBV20-1,TRBJ1-1,many,-,CSARARGMNTEAFF,TGCAGTGCTAGAGCGAGGGGAATGAACACTGAAGCTTTCTTT
TRBV11-2,TRBJ1-2,-,-,CASSVRVQGLSVDYGYTF,TGTGCCAGCAGCGTAAGGGTCCAGGGTCTAAGTGTGGACTATGGCTACACCTTC
TRBV29-1,TRBJ1-5,many,-,CSVGSLANQPQHF,TGCAGCGTTGGCAGTCTAGCAAATCAGCCCCAGCATTTT
TRBV9,TRBJ2-2,many,TRBD2,CASSVTSGSSGELFF,TGTGCCAGCAGCGTCACTAGCGGGTCGTCCGGGGAGCTGTTTTTT
TRBV10-1,TRBJ1-1,many,TRBD1,CASSSPGQGKAFF,TGCGCCAGCAGTTCCCCGGGACAGGGCAAAGCTTTCTTT
TRBV11-2,TRBJ1-1,few,TRBD1,CASSLGVGTVNTEAFF,TGTGCCAGCAGCTTAGGGGTCGGGACAGTGAACACTGAAGCTTTCTTT
TRBV28,TRBJ2-5,many,TRBD2,CASSHRRGEGEETQYF,TGTGCCAGCAGTCACCGGCGGGGGGAGGGGGAAGAGACCCAGTACTTC
TRBV24-1,TRBJ1-2,many,-,CATSVRASGYTF,TGTGCCACCAGTGTCCGGGCCTCCGGCTACACCTTC
TRBV5-6,TRBJ1-1,many,-,CASSLASWSAEAFF,TGTGCCAGCAGCTTGGCTTCGTGGAGCGCTGAAGCTTTCTTT
TRBV5-1,TRBJ2-4,-,-,CASSLGLLGRSAKNIQYF,TGCGCCAGCAGCTTGGGCCTTCTAGGGCGCTCGGCCAAAAACATTCAGTACTTC
TRBV12-3/TRBV12-4,TRBJ2-5,few,-,CASTLFRSQTQYF,TGTGCCAGCACCCTCTTCAGATCCCAAACCCAGTACTTC
TRBV12-3/TRBV12-4,TRBJ2-7,-,-,CASSLRGGRTYEQYF,TGTGCCAGCAGTTTGAGGGGGGGACGGACCTACGAGCAGTACTTC
TRBV25-1,TRBJ1-5,many,TRBD1,CASSPTGNNQPQHF,TGTGCCAGCAGTCCGACAGGGAATAATCAGCCCCAGCATTTT
TRBV5-1,TRBJ2-7,-,-,CASSLVPGPYEQYF,TGCGCCAGCAGCTTGGTTCCAGGTCCCTACGAGCAGTACTTC
TRBV28,TRBJ2-5,-,TRBD2,CASSFASGEGLETQYF,TGTGCCAGCAGTTTTGCTAGCGGGGAGGGTTTGGAGACCCAGTACTTC
TRBV20-1,TRBJ2-3,many,TRBD2,CSALSGRGDTQYF,TGCAGTGCCCTCAGCGGGAGGGGGGATACGCAGTATTTT
TRBV5-1,TRBJ1-1,few,-,CASSLNSLNTEAFF,TGCGCCAGCAGCTTGAACAGTTTGAACACTGAAGCTTTCTTT
TRBV10-3,TRBJ2-2,many,-,CAISGYRENTGELFF,TGTGCCATCAGTGGATACAGGGAGAACACCGGGGAGCTGTTTTTT
TRBV12-3/TRBV12-4,TRBJ1-2,few,TRBD1,CASRGMPLDRGDHGYTF,TGTGCCAGCAGGGGTATGCCCTTGGACAGGGGCGACCATGGCTACACCTTC
TRBV20-1,TRBJ2-7,many,TRBD2,CSARETTSGSYEQYF,TGCAGTGCTAGAGAGACGACTAGCGGCTCTTACGAGCAGTACTTC
TRBV14,TRBJ2-7,many,-,CASSQASGFYEQYF,TGTGCCAGCAGCCAAGCGTCGGGGTTCTACGAGCAGTACTTC
TRBV7-3,TRBJ2-5,many,-,CASSLGAQETQYF,TGTGCCAGCAGCTTAGGTGCACAAGAGACCCAGTACTTC
TRBV20-1,TRBJ2-7,many,-,CSARLRDPYYEQYF,TGCAGTGCTAGACTCCGGGACCCTTACTACGAGCAGTACTTC
TRBV29-1,TRBJ1-1,many,-,CSVRDTGSGAFF,TGCAGCGTGAGAGATACAGGGTCGGGTGCTTTCTTT
TRBV19,TRBJ1-2,-,TRBD1,CASSYRDRDYDGYTF,TGTGCCAGTAGTTACCGGGACAGAGACTATGACGGCTACACCTTC
TRBV2,TRBJ1-1,-,-,CASRPIPRQRGTEAFF,TGTGCCAGCAGACCAATTCCCAGACAGCGAGGCACTGAAGCTTTCTTT
TRBV12-3/TRBV12-4,TRBJ1-5,many,-,CASSSRILPQHF,TGTGCCAGCAGTTCGCGGATTCTGCCCCAGCATTTT
TRBV11-3,TRBJ2-5,many,-,CASSLRQNKVQETQYF,TGTGCCAGCAGCCTGAGACAGAATAAAGTACAAGAGACCCAGTACTTC
TRBV7-8,TRBJ1-5,-,-,CASSPVGGVNQPQHF,TGTGCCAGCAGCCCGGTGGGGGGGGTCAATCAGCCCCAGCATTTT
TRBV19,TRBJ1-5,-,TRBD1,CASSILLAQDRGNQPQHF,TGTGCCAGTAGTATCCTGTTGGCGCAGGACAGGGGGAATCAGCCCCAGCATTTT
TRBV28,TRBJ2-5,-,TRBD2,CASRWEGLETQYF,TGTGCCAGCCGCTGGGAGGGCCTAGAGACCCAGTACTTC
TRBV2,TRBJ1-1,many,TRBD1,CAGQGWGTEAFF,TGTGCCGGACAGGGTTGGGGCACTGAAGCTTTCTTT
TRBV5-1,TRBJ2-2,many,-,CASSLDRTAGNTGELFF,TGCGCCAGCAGCTTGGACCGGACAGCCGGGAACACCGGGGAGCTGTTTTTT
TRBV12-3/TRBV12-4,TRBJ2-7,once,TRBD1,CASSPFTVTGDEQYF,TGTGCCAGCAGTCCGTTCACCGTGACAGGGGACGAGCAGTACTTC
TRBV27,TRBJ2-7,once,TRBD1,CASNALPGQGSYEQYF,TGTGCCAGCAATGCCTTACCGGGACAGGGGTCCTACGAGCAGTACTTC
TRBV11-2,TRBJ2-7,-,TRBD2,CASSSQTSGGTYEQYF,TGTGCCAGCAGCTCCCAGACTAGCGGGGGAACCTACGAGCAGTACTTC
TRBV30,TRBJ2-7,many,-,CAWSRRRGYDEQYF,TGTGCCTGGAGCCGAAGAAGGGGCTACGACGAGCAGTACTTC
TRBV6-5,TRBJ1-2,many,-,CASRTRATRNYGYTF,TGTGCCAGCAGGACAAGGGCGACCCGCAACTATGGCTACACCTTC
TRBV7-2,TRBJ2-5,many,TRBD2,CASSQLAGSGMETQYF,TGTGCCAGCAGCCAACTTGCGGGTAGCGGGATGGAGACCCAGTACTTC
TRBV12-3/TRBV12-4,TRBJ1-2,few,TRBD1,CASRTDRGVEGYTF,TGTGCCAGCAGGACCGACAGGGGTGTGGAGGGCTACACCTTC
TRBV15,TRBJ1-2,-,-,CATSRPGQIGYTF,TGTGCCACCAGCAGACCCGGACAAATAGGCTACACCTTC
TRBV11-2,TRBJ1-1,many,TRBD1,CASSTGVTEAFF,TGTGCCAGCAGTACAGGGGTGACTGAAGCTTTCTTT
TRBV6-4,TRBJ2-7,many,-,CASSPRIGTDKSYEQYF,TGTGCCAGCAGTCCGCGGATTGGGACGGATAAATCCTACGAGCAGTACTTC
TRBV29-1,TRBJ2-5,many,-,CSVIGAEETQYF,TGCAGCGTTATCGGGGCGGAGGAGACCCAGTACTTC
TRBV11-3,TRBJ2-5,many,-,CASSWRTDQETQYF,TGTGCCAGCAGCTGGCGGACGGATCAAGAGACCCAGTACTTC
TRBV12-3/TRBV12-4,TRBJ2-2,many,-,CAIRLTGELFF,TGTGCCATCCGATTAACCGGGGAGCTGTTTTTT
TRBV6-2/TRBV6-3,TRBJ1-5,-,TRBD1,CASSTGTGRNQPQHF,TGTGCCAGCAGTACCGGGACAGGTCGCAATCAGCCCCAGCATTTT
TRBV6-5,TRBJ1-6,many,-,CASSFQGSSPLHF,TGTGCCAGCAGTTTTCAGGGGTCGTCACCCCTCCACTTT
TRBV25-1,TRBJ2-7,many,TRBD1,CASSGRQGAYEQYF,TGTGCCAGCAGTGGGAGACAGGGGGCCTACGAGCAGTACTTC
TRBV6-5,TRBJ2-7,many,TRBD1,CASSLSDRGHYEQYF,TGTGCCAGCAGTCTTTCAGACAGGGGGCACTACGAGCAGTACTTC